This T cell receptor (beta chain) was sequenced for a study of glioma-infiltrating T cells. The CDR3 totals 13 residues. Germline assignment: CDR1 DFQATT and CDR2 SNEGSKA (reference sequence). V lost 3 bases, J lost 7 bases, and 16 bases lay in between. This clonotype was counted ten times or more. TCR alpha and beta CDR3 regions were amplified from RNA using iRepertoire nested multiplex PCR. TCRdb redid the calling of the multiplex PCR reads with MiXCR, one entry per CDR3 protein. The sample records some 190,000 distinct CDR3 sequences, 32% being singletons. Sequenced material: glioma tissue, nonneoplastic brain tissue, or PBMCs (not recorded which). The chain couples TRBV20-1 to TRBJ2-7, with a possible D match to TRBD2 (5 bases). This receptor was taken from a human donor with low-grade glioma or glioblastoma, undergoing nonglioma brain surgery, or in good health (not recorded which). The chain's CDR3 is CSASAGHSREQYF. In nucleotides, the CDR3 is TGCAGTGCTAGTGCGGGCCATAGCAGGGAGCAGTACTTC.